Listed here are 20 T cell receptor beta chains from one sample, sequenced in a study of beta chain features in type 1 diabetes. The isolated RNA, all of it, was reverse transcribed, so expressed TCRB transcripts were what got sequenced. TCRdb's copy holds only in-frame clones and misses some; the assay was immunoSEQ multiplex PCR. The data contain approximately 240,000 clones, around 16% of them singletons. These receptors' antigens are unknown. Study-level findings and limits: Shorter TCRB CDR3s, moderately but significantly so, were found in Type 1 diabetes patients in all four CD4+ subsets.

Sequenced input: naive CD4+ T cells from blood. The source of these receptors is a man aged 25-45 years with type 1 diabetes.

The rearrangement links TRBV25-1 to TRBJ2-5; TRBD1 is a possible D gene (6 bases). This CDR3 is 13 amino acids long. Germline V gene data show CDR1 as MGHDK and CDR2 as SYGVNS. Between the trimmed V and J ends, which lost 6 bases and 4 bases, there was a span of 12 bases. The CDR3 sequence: CASSNRVAETQYF. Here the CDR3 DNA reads TGTGCCAGCAGCAACAGGGTAGCAGAGACCCAGTACTTC. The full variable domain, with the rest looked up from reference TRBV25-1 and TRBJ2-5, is EADIYQTPRYLVIGTGKKITLECSQTMGHDKMYWYQQDPGMELHLIHYSYGVNSTEKGDLSSESTVSRIRTEHFPLTLESARPSHTSQYLCASSNRVAETQYFGPGTRLLVL.

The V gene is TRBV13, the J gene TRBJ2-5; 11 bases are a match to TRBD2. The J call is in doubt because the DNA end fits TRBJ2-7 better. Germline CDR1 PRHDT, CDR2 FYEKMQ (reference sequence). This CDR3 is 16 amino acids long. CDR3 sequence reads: CASSTTIAGGTYEQYF. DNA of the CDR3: TGTGCCAGCAGCACAACTATAGCGGGAGGGACCTACGAGCAGTACTTC.

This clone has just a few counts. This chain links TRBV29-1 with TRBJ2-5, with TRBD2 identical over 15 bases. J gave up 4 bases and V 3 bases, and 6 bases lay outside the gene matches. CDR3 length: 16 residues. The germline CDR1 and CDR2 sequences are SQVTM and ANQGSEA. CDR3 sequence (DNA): TGCAGCGTTGACCGGACTAGCGGGAGGGCCGCAGAGACCCAGTACTTC. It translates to CSVDRTSGRAAETQYF.

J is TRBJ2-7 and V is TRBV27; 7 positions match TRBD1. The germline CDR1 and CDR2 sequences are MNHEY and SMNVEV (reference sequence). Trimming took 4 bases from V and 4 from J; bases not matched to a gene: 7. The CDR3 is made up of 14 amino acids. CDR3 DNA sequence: TGTGCCAGCAGTTATGCAGGGGGTCTATACGAGCAGTACTTC. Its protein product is CASSYAGGLYEQYF.

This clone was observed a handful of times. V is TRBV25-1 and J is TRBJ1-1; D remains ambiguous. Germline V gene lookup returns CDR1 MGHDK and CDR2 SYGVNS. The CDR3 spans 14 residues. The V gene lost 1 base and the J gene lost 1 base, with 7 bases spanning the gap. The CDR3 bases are TGTGCCAGCAGTGAATCGGTGGCGAACACTGAAGCTTTCTTT. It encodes CASSESVANTEAFF.

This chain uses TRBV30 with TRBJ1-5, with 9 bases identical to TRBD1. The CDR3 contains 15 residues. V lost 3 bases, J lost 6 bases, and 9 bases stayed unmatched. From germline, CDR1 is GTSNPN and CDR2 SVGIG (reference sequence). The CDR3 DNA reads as TGTGCCTGGAGCCCGGGACAGGGCTCCGGTCAGCCCCAGCATTTT. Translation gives CAWSPGQGSGQPQHF.

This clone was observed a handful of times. The CDR3 here is CASSLVGGDTEAFF. The CDR3 nucleotides read TGCGCCAGCAGCTTGGTCGGAGGTGACACTGAAGCTTTCTTT. J is TRBJ1-1 and V is TRBV5-1; D ambiguous. The germline V gene encodes CDR1 SGHRS and CDR2 YFSETQ. The V end lost 0 bases, the J end lost 3 bases, and 9 bases lay between the germline ends. The CDR3 is 14 residues long.

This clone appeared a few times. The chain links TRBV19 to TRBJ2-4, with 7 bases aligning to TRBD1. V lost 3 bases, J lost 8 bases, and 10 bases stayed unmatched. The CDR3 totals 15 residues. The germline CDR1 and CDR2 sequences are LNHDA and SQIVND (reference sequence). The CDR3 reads CASSIPQGRVDIQYF. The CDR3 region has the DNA TGTGCCAGTAGTATCCCACAGGGGCGAGTCGACATTCAGTACTTC.

Written as DNA, the CDR3 is TGTGCCAGCAGCACCGGCACAGCGGCTGGGGCCAACGTCCTGACTTTC. This sequence encodes CASSTGTAAGANVLTF. The chain has TRBV7-2 and TRBJ2-6; possible D gene TRBD2, 5 bases. The CDR3 is 16 residues long. The germline CDR1 and CDR2 sequences are SGHTA and FQGNSA. V was shortened by 5 bases and J by 2 bases, with 13 bases between the two germline ends.

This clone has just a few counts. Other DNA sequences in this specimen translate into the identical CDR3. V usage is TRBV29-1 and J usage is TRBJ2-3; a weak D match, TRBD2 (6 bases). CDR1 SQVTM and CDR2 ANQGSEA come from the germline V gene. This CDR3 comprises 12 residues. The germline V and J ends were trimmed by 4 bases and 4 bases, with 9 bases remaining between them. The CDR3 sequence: CSVAGGADTQYF. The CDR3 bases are TGCAGCGTTGCCGGGGGAGCAGATACGCAGTATTTT.

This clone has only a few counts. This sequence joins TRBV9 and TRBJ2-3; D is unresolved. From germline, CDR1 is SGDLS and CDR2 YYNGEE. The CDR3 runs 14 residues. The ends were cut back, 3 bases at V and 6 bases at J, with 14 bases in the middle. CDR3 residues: CASSDNRNIDTQYF. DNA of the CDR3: TGTGCCAGCAGCGACAACCGGAACATCGATACGCAGTATTTT.

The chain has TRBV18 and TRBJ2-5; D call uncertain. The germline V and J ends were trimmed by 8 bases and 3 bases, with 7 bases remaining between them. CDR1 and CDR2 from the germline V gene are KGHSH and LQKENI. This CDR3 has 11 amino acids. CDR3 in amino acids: CASQDKETQYF. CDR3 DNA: TGTGCCAGCCAAGATAAAGAGACCCAGTACTTC. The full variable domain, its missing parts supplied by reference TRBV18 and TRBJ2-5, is NAGVMQNPRHLVRRRGQEARLRCSPMKGHSHVYWYRQLPEEGLKFMVYLQKENIIDESGMPKERFSAEFPKEGPSILRIQQVVRGDSAAYFCASQDKETQYFGPGTRLLVL.

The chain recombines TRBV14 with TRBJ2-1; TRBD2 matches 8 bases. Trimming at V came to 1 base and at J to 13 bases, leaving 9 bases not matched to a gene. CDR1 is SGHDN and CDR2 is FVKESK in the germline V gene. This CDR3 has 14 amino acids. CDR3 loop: CASSQVLAGSPQFF. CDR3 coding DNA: TGTGCCAGCAGCCAAGTCCTAGCGGGTAGCCCTCAGTTCTTC.

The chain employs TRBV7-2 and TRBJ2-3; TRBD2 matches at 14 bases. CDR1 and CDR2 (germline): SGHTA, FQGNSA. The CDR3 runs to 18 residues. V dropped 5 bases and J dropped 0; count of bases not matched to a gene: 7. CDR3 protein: CASSRTWTSGRSTDTQYF. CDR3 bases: TGTGCCAGCAGCCGCACCTGGACTAGCGGGAGGAGCACAGATACGCAGTATTTT. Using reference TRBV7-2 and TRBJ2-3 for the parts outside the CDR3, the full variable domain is GAGVSQSPSNKVTEKGKDVELRCDPISGHTALYWYRQSLGQGLEFLIYFQGNSAPDKSGLPSDRFSAERTGGSVSTLTIQRTQQEDSAVYLCASSRTWTSGRSTDTQYFGPGTRLTVL.

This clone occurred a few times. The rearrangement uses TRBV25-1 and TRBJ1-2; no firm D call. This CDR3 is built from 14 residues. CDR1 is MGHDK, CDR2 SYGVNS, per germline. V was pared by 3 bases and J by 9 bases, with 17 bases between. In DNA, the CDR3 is TGTGCCAGCAGTGAGGGAGGGTTAACCGTGAGCTACACCTTC. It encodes CASSEGGLTVSYTF.

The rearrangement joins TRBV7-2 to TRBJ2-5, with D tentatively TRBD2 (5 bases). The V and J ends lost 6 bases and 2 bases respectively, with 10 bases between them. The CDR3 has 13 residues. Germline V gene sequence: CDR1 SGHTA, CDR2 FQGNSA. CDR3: CASSIPGQETQYF. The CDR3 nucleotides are TGTGCCAGCAGTATACCGGGACAAGAGACCCAGTACTTC.

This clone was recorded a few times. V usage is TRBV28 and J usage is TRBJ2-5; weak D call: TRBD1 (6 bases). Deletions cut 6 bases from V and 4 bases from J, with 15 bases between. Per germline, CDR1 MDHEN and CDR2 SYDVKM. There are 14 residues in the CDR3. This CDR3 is CASSRGQSSETQYF. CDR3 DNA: TGTGCCAGCAGCAGAGGACAGTCCTCAGAGACCCAGTACTTC. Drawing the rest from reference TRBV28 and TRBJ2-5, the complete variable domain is DVKVTQSSRYLVKRTGEKVFLECVQDMDHENMFWYRQDPGLGLRLIYFSYDVKMKEKGDIPEGYSVSREKKERFSLILESASTNQTSMYLCASSRGQSSETQYFGPGTRLLVL.

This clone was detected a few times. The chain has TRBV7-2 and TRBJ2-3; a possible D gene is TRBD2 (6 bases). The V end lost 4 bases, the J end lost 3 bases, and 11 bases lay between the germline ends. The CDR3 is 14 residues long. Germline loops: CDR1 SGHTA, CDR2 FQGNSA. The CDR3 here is CASSYGTGTDTQYF. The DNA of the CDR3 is TGTGCCAGCAGCTATGGGACTGGTACAGATACGCAGTATTTT.

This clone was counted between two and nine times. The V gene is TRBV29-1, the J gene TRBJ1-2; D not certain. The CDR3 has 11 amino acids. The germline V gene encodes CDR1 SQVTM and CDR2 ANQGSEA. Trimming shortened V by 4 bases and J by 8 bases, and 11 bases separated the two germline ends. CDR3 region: CSVGHMVGYTF. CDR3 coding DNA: TGCAGCGTTGGCCATATGGTAGGCTACACCTTC.

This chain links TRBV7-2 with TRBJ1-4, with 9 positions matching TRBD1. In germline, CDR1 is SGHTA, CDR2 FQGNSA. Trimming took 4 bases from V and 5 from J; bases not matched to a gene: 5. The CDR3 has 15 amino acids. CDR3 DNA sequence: TGTGCCAGCAGCTCGTATGGACAGGGGAATGAAAAACTGTTTTTT. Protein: CASSSYGQGNEKLFF. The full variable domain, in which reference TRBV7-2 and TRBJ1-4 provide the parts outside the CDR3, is GAGVSQSPSNKVTEKGKDVELRCDPISGHTALYWYRQSLGQGLEFLIYFQGNSAPDKSGLPSDRFSAERTGGSVSTLTIQRTQQEDSAVYLCASSSYGQGNEKLFFGSGTQLSVL.